One sample yielded the 29 T cell receptor beta chains listed below, sequenced in a study of early T cells in non-severe SARS-CoV-2 infection. TCRdb analysed the 5' RACE reads with MiXCR anew, one entry per CDR3 protein. The table shows some 91,000 distinct CDR3 sequences, with 13% occurring only once. Input material: whole blood. The origin of the receptors is an adult who was a healthcare worker with PCR-confirmed SARS-CoV-2 infection or an uninfected control (not recorded which).

This chain joins TRBV12-3 or TRBV12-4 and TRBJ1-5; unclear D gene. V was cut by 8 bases and J by 8 bases, with 10 bases left in between. The CDR3 is 11 amino acids. The CDR3 is CASGLSKPQHF. For the CDR3, the DNA is TGTGCCAGCGGGCTTAGTAAGCCCCAGCATTTT.

The sample holds many counts of this clonotype. The chain recombines TRBV4-1 with TRBJ2-2; D is ambiguous. The germline CDR1 and CDR2 sequences are MGHRA and YSYEKL. V lost 1 base to trimming and J lost 5 bases, with 11 bases between them. The CDR3 is 15 residues long. The CDR3 here is CASSQGSGQTGELFF. The CDR3 nucleotides are TGCGCCAGCAGCCAAGGATCCGGGCAGACCGGGGAGCTGTTTTTT.

This chain joins TRBV7-3 and TRBJ2-5; a possible D gene is TRBD1 (7 bases). Trimming took off 1 base at V and 7 bases at J, with 10 bases between the two ends. Germline values: CDR1 SGHTA, CDR2 FQGTGA. This CDR3 region has 13 residues. As DNA, the CDR3 is TGTGCCAGCAGCTTAAAGGAGGGGGCGACCCAGTACTTC. Translating gives CASSLKEGATQYF.

In this sample, this clonotype turned up many times. J is TRBJ2-2 and V is TRBV7-3; TRBD2 might be the D (6 bases). The germline V gene has CDR1 SGHTA and CDR2 FQGTGA. There are 15 residues in the CDR3. Trimming cost V 2 bases and J 2 bases, with 9 bases left between them. CDR3 DNA: TGTGCCAGCAGCTTAGGGGGACTTAACACCGGGGAGCTGTTTTTT. It codes for CASSLGGLNTGELFF. The complete variable domain, with remaining parts taken from reference TRBV7-3 and TRBJ2-2, reads GAGVSQTPSNKVTEKGKYVELRCDPISGHTALYWYRQSLGQGPEFLIYFQGTGAADDSGLPNDRFFAVRPEGSVSTLKIQRTERGDSAVYLCASSLGGLNTGELFFGEGSRLTVL.

This clonotype occurred many times. The chain recombines TRBV5-4 with TRBJ2-5; 9 nucleotides agree with TRBD2. The CDR3 length is 15 residues. Per the germline V gene, CDR1 is SGHNT and CDR2 is YYREEE (reference sequence). Germline trimming cut 6 bases from V and 1 base from J; bases unmatched to any gene: 7. The DNA for the CDR3 is TGTGCCAGCAATAATCGCGGGAGGGGCCAAGAGACCCAGTACTTC. Translating it yields CASNNRGRGQETQYF.

This clonotype was recorded a few times. The chain uses TRBV2 and TRBJ2-1; D is unresolved. Germline CDR1 is SNHLY and CDR2 is FYNNEI. With 4 bases removed from V and 4 bases from J, the gap between germline ends came to 11 bases. This CDR3 comprises 14 residues. The DNA for the CDR3 is TGTGCCAGCAGTGCGTCTGGAGCGTACAATGAGCAGTTCTTC. It codes for CASSASGAYNEQFF.

This clonotype was detected only a few times. The rearrangement links TRBV27 to TRBJ2-3; TRBD2 matches 9 bases. This CDR3 is built from 15 residues. J was trimmed by 6 bases and V by 5 bases; bases with no gene match: 9. The germline CDR1 and CDR2 sequences are MNHEY and SMNVEV (reference sequence). The CDR3 reads CASSGLAGPLDTQYF. The DNA of the CDR3 is TGTGCCAGCAGTGGTCTAGCGGGGCCCTTGGATACGCAGTATTTT.

V and J are TRBV20-1 and TRBJ1-1; TRBD1 aligns across 7 bases. V shed 5 bases, J shed 1 base, and the junction held 4 bases outside the gene matches. Looked up from germline, CDR1 is DFQATT and CDR2 is SNEGSKA (reference sequence). The CDR3 covers 13 residues. This CDR3 is CSAWDSWNTEAFF. CDR3 nucleotides: TGCAGTGCTTGGGACAGCTGGAACACTGAAGCTTTCTTT.

The chain recombines TRBV2 with TRBJ2-7; 8 nucleotides match TRBD1. Germline values: CDR1 SNHLY, CDR2 FYNNEI. The V gene end was trimmed by 7 bases and the J gene end by 7 bases; junction bases not matched to a gene: 9. The CDR3 runs 13 residues. The DNA for the CDR3 is TGTGCCAGCACTGGACAGGGACGCGGGGAGCAGTACTTC. Translated, it gives CASTGQGRGEQYF.

This clonotype has just a few counts. This chain connects TRBV11-2 to TRBJ2-7, with a weak D call TRBD1 (6 bases). This CDR3 has 12 residues. The V end was cut by 10 bases, the J end by 9 bases, with 19 bases between. Germline CDR1 is SGHAT and CDR2 is FQNNGV. CDR3 residues: CATRTGNMAQYF. The CDR3 DNA reads TGTGCCACACGAACAGGGAACATGGCGCAGTACTTC.

The chain uses TRBV20-1 and TRBJ2-5, with D possibly matching TRBD2 (5 bases). The CDR3 is made up of 13 amino acids. Germline CDR1 DFQATT, CDR2 SNEGSKA (reference sequence). V was clipped by 4 bases and J by 3 bases, with 12 bases between them. CDR3 sequence (DNA): TGCAGTGCTATACAAGGAGGAAAAGAGACCCAGTACTTC. Its translation: CSAIQGGKETQYF.

CDR3 protein: CASSAPGIWRNTIYF. The DNA for the CDR3 is TGTGCCAGCAGCGCCCCAGGGATCTGGAGGAACACCATATATTTT. V gene TRBV9 combines with J gene TRBJ1-3; possible D gene TRBD1, 5 bases. The CDR3 is 15 amino acids. V was clipped by 3 bases and J by 7 bases, with 17 bases between them. CDR1 SGDLS and CDR2 YYNGEE come from the germline V gene.

V usage is TRBV9 and J usage is TRBJ2-7; D not certain. The germline V gene has CDR1 SGDLS and CDR2 YYNGEE. The CDR3 is 13 amino acids. Trimming pared 0 bases from V and 3 bases from J, leaving 7 bases between. The CDR3 reads CASSVEAYYEQYF. The CDR3 DNA sequence: TGTGCCAGCAGCGTAGAGGCATACTACGAGCAGTACTTC.

V is TRBV29-1 and J is TRBJ1-1; D is ambiguous. V gave up 3 bases and J gave up 6 bases, with 17 bases separating them. The germline V gene has CDR1 SQVTM and CDR2 ANQGSEA. The CDR3 spans 14 residues. CDR3 in DNA: TGCAGCGTTGACGGCGTAATCGCGGGCTCTGAAGCTTTCTTT. It translates to CSVDGVIAGSEAFF. Full variable domain (missing parts from reference TRBV29-1 and TRBJ1-1): SAVISQKPSRDICQRGTSLTIQCQVDSQVTMMFWYRQQPGQSLTLIATANQGSEATYESGFVIDKFPISRPNLTFSTLTVSNMSPEDSSIYLCSVDGVIAGSEAFFGQGTRLTVV.

This clonotype has just a few counts. V gene TRBV3-1 combines with J gene TRBJ2-2, with TRBD1 as a possible D gene (5 bases). This CDR3 contains 13 residues. Germline CDR1 and CDR2: LGHDT and YNNKEL (reference sequence). The ends were cut back, 4 bases at V and 6 bases at J, with 9 bases in the middle. CDR3 sequence (DNA): TGTGCCAGCAGCCCGACAGCCCCCGGGGAGCTGTTTTTT. Protein: CASSPTAPGELFF.

This rearrangement joins TRBV7-9 to TRBJ2-1; TRBD1 aligns across 9 bases. The V and J ends lost 4 bases and 2 bases, in that order; junction bases with no gene match: 9. The CDR3 totals 17 residues. CDR1 and CDR2 from the germline V gene are SEHNR and FQNEAQ (reference sequence). CDR3 sequence: CASSYPRQGGTYNEQFF. The CDR3 nucleotides are TGTGCCAGCAGCTATCCTAGACAGGGGGGGACCTACAATGAGCAGTTCTTC. The full variable domain, rest sourced from reference TRBV7-9 and TRBJ2-1, is DTGVSQNPRHKITKRGQNVTFRCDPISEHNRLYWYRQTLGQGPEFLTYFQNEAQLEKSRLLSDRFSAERPKGSFSTLEIQRTEQGDSAMYLCASSYPRQGGTYNEQFFGPGTRLTVL.

This clonotype has ten or more counts. V usage is TRBV20-1 and J usage is TRBJ2-7; perhaps D is TRBD1 or TRBD2 (6 bases each). CDR1 is DFQATT and CDR2 is SNEGSKA in the germline V gene (reference sequence). Trimming left V 5 bases short and J 0 bases short, with 17 bases between. The CDR3 is 15 residues long. In DNA, the CDR3 is TGCAGTGCTGAGGGGGGACGGGCTATCTCCTACGAGCAGTACTTC. It translates to CSAEGGRAISYEQYF.

This clonotype came up many times. The CDR3 sequence is CASSQDTKAGTGYNEQFF. The CDR3 region has the DNA TGCGCCAGCAGCCAAGACACGAAAGCCGGGACAGGGTACAATGAGCAGTTCTTC. The chain uses TRBV4-1 and TRBJ2-1; 9 positions match TRBD1. The CDR3 contains 18 residues. V trimming: 0 bases; J trimming: 4 bases; junction bases outside the gene matches: 10. Germline assignment: CDR1 MGHRA and CDR2 YSYEKL.

This clonotype was counted only a few times. The chain carries TRBV18 and TRBJ2-2; TRBD2 matches at 7 bases. Trimming at V came to 2 bases and at J to 4 bases, leaving 10 bases not matched to a gene. The CDR3 covers 17 residues. Per the germline V gene, CDR1 is KGHSH and CDR2 is LQKENI. In nucleotides, the CDR3 is TGTGCCAGCTCACCATGGAATCTAGCGGAAAGCACCGGGGAGCTGTTTTTT. Amino acids: CASSPWNLAESTGELFF. The full variable domain, rest sourced from reference TRBV18 and TRBJ2-2, is NAGVMQNPRHLVRRRGQEARLRCSPMKGHSHVYWYRQLPEEGLKFMVYLQKENIIDESGMPKERFSAEFPKEGPSILRIQQVVRGDSAAYFCASSPWNLAESTGELFFGEGSRLTVL.

The table lists this clonotype with many counts. This sequence joins TRBV4-2 and TRBJ2-7; maybe TRBD2 (7 bases). The length of the CDR3 is 15 residues. The V end lost 4 bases, the J end lost 3 bases, and 16 bases lay between the germline ends. CDR1 is LGHNA, CDR2 YNFKEQ, per germline. The CDR3 reads CASSREGGRHYEQYF. CDR3 nucleotides: TGTGCCAGCAGCCGCGAGGGGGGGAGGCACTACGAGCAGTACTTC.

At least ten counts were recorded for this clonotype. V is TRBV29-1 and J is TRBJ2-1, with D perhaps TRBD2 (6 bases). Per germline, CDR1 SQVTM and CDR2 ANQGSEA. Trimming left V 4 bases short and J 0 bases short, with 10 bases between. This CDR3 has 14 residues. The CDR3 protein is CSVAQTSSYNEQFF. As DNA, the CDR3 is TGCAGCGTTGCCCAGACTAGCTCCTACAATGAGCAGTTCTTC.

This sequence joins TRBV18 and TRBJ1-6, with 7 nucleotides matching TRBD1. V shed 3 bases, J shed 4 bases, and the junction held 3 bases outside the gene matches. CDR3 length equals 15 residues. In germline, CDR1 is KGHSH, CDR2 LQKENI. CDR3 DNA sequence: TGTGCCAGCTCACCGACAGGGAATTATAATTCACCCCTCCACTTT. As protein: CASSPTGNYNSPLHF.

This clonotype has more than one count but fewer than ten. V is TRBV5-1 and J is TRBJ1-2; 7 bases agree with TRBD1. This CDR3 comprises 14 residues. CDR1 is SGHRS and CDR2 is YFSETQ in the germline V gene. Germline trimming cut 6 bases from V and 4 bases from J; bases unmatched to any gene: 9. The CDR3 DNA is TGCGCCAGCACTCCGTCGACAGGGAGCTATGGCTACACCTTC. Residues: CASTPSTGSYGYTF.

The rearrangement links TRBV6-1 to TRBJ2-3; 10 bases map to TRBD2. This CDR3 has 15 amino acids. Unmatched junction bases numbered 2, after V lost 4 bases and J lost 1 base. Germline loops: CDR1 MNHNS, CDR2 SASEGT. CDR3 bases: TGTGCCAGCAGTGCGCTAGCGGGGGGCACAGATACGCAGTATTTT. Protein product: CASSALAGGTDTQYF.

This clonotype was seen a handful of times. The chain couples TRBV27 to TRBJ2-7; no clear D gene. The germline CDR1 and CDR2 sequences are MNHEY and SMNVEV (reference sequence). The CDR3 sequence is 14 residues long. V was pared by 5 bases and J by 0 bases, with 11 bases between. CDR3: CASSPQYPSYEQYF. In nucleotides, the CDR3 is TGTGCCAGCAGTCCGCAATATCCCTCCTACGAGCAGTACTTC.

Worth noting for this clonotype: A much bigger clone sits one base away, suggesting this may be a read error. V is TRBV25-1 and J is TRBJ2-7; possibly TRBD1 for D (6 bases). The CDR3 covers 16 residues. Germline lookup yields CDR1 MGHDK and CDR2 SYGVNS. DNA for the CDR3: TGTGTCAGCAGTGAATATCGGGCAGGGGTTTCCTACGAGCAGTACTTC. The encoded protein is CVSSEYRAGVSYEQYF.

This clonotype was seen ten or more times. The rearrangement uses TRBV28 and TRBJ2-2, with 9 positions matching TRBD1. CDR1 and CDR2 (germline): MDHEN, SYDVKM. With V trimmed by 5 bases and J by 4 bases, 11 bases remained unmatched. The length of the CDR3 is 17 residues. CDR3 region: CASSPTPGTGSTGELFF. The CDR3 coding sequence is TGTGCCAGCAGTCCCACCCCCGGGACAGGGAGCACCGGGGAGCTGTTTTTT.

The V gene is TRBV20-1, the J gene TRBJ1-4; D is uncertain. This CDR3 comprises 10 residues. In germline, CDR1 is DFQATT, CDR2 SNEGSKA (reference sequence). Trimming took off 0 bases at V and 12 bases at J, with 5 bases between the two ends. The CDR3 protein is CSAREVELFF. Here the CDR3 DNA reads TGCAGTGCTAGAGAGGTGGAACTGTTTTTT.

The chain carries TRBV11-3 and TRBJ2-2, with TRBD1 identical over 7 bases. Per the germline V gene, CDR1 is SGHNT and CDR2 is YENEEA. After removal of 1 base from V and 4 bases from J, the junction contained 3 bases not matched to a gene. This CDR3 contains 15 residues. CDR3 residues: CASSLGRTGTGELFF. In nucleotides, the CDR3 is TGTGCCAGCAGCTTAGGGCGGACAGGCACCGGGGAGCTGTTTTTT.